This T cell receptor (beta chain) was recovered during a study of cytotoxic CD8 clonotypes in ibrutinib-treated CLL. The wider study: The patient breakdown showed fewer than 12 relapsed/refractory and roughly 14 treatment-naive cases, with fewer than 18 IGHV unmutated. On average, each sample had roughly 250,000 productive templates and more than 75,000 productive rearrangements.

The CDR3 totals 16 residues. Germline V gene lookup returns CDR1 MDHEN and CDR2 SYDVKM. Trimming shortened V by 6 bases and J by 2 bases, and 17 bases separated the two germline ends. Study-level points and caveats: Public clonotypes were uncommon and contracted or stayed stable on treatment. Against age-matched healthy donors, baseline clonality ran higher and tracked circulating CD8+ T-cell counts.

As concerns this clone: Its target is unknown.

Assay used: immunoSEQ multiplex PCR; TCRdb lists only in-frame clones, some missing. This sample carries 160,000 or so clones, over 65% of them seen once, and the ten largest clones take roughly 2%. This specimen consisted of PBMCs, obtained after 12 months of ibrutinib treatment. The clonotype was recovered from a human donor with chronic lymphocytic leukemia. The chain recombines TRBV28 with TRBJ1-5; D is unresolved. The DNA of the CDR3 is TGTGCCAGCAGCTCCGGGTCCAATCCTGGCAATCAGCCCCAGCATTTT. Its protein is CASSSGSNPGNQPQHF.